This note documents a single TCR beta chain sequence. No cognate antigen has been identified for it. No base quality information exists; no much larger clone differs at one position. The sample originates from a study of shared clonotypes between healthy human individuals (TCRdb year 2020). About the study as a whole: A few men and a couple of women, aged 18 to 49 years, made up the cohort. Blood TCR repertoires of five healthy adults were deeply sequenced to estimate repertoire size and the extent of clonotype sharing between individuals. To increase sequencing depth and limit assay-specific biases, different laboratories used diverse techniques to prepare libraries and sequence TCR repertoires. Per donor, leukapheresis produced somewhere between about 0.85 and 10 billion PBMCs. Paper-wide results and their limitations: Pairwise subsampling led to the expectation that sequencing depth would affect the degree of clonotype sharing among donors. Sampling was limited to blood, and TCR repertoires in tissue likely differ from TCR repertoires in blood. The small number of donors limited the genetic and exposure-history diversity represented.

TCR CDR3 regions were amplified from genomic DNA by multiplex PCR using the deep immunoSEQ assay. Genomic DNA extracted from each cell subset was distributed evenly over all wells of several immunoSEQ 96-well plates, and each plate served as one replicate. For unsorted PBMC, each replicate PCR was loaded with about 280 ng genomic DNA, equivalent to 30,000 or so T cell genomes. Genomic DNA from unsorted PBMC was sequenced over ten immunoSEQ deep assay plates. The purified libraries were quantified using a Qubit 3.0 fluorometer, sized with a Bioanalyzer 2100, and then quantified again using the KAPA Library Quantification kit. A separate single-read 150-cycle Illumina NextSeq 550 flow cell was used to sequence each immunoSEQ 96-well plate. Under the source paper's analysis protocol: Because only junctional sequences without quality scores were contained in the immunoSEQ output, filtering matching that applied to full-length reads could not be performed. To assign V/J genes and CDR3, sequences were annotated against IMGT germline references using PyIR, a Python wrapper for IgBLAST v1.9. Reads with weak V/J assignments (E-value above 1e-6), missing CDR3, stop codons, out-of-frame junctions, or ambiguous translated residues were removed. V3J clonotypes were defined as sequences sharing the same inferred V gene, J gene, and CDR3 amino acid sequence. Percentage overlap between repertoires was computed as shared unique clonotypes divided by the size of the smaller repertoire. Repertoire richness was assessed with RTK rarefaction, the Chao1 estimator, and Recon v2.1 estimates of unobserved clonotypes. The table was pulled from immuneACCESS by TCRdb, which kept in-frame rearrangements only. Such tables lose some clones; where checked, under half of the loss comes from unresolved V genes, and the rest has no known cause. V and J calls and clone size are those listed in that table; D and trimming were worked out from the DNA. Recorded for this sample are around 500,000 clones; roughly four fifths of them occurred a single time. The ten largest clones add up to 10% to 15% of the sample.

The donors were healthy, HIV-negative adults with no recently reported acute infections or vaccinations. Every donor was a Caucasian adult living in Nashville, Tennessee, USA. For unsorted samples, roughly 91 million PBMCs were counted, and genomic DNA was extracted using the QIAamp DNA Blood Mini kit. Blood was obtained by leukapheresis, after which PBMCs were separated by Ficoll-Histopaque density gradient centrifugation and cryopreserved in liquid nitrogen vapor phase. The germline V end is reduced by 4 bases and the J end by 2 bases; junction bases left unmatched: 2. Counted from cysteine to phenylalanine, this CDR3 has 15 amino acids. Only the CDR3 region is kept as DNA, spanning 45 bases read in frame from base 1. CDR1 and CDR2 are read off the germline V gene as SGHVS and FQNEAQ.

The V and J genes are TRBV7-8 and TRBJ2-7, and 13 bases in between align with TRBD2. The receptor was isolated from a middle-aged woman in good health. Some clones in this sample may be carry-over from other donors' samples. Specimen: PBMCs. The DNA is TGTGCCAGCAGCTCGGGACTAGCGGGAACCTACGAGCAGTACTTC. Translation gives CASSSGLAGTYEQYF.